Each of the 6 T cell receptor beta chains below was sequenced from the same sample in a study of post-analysis software for immune sequencing data. General study points: Elevated frequency relative to controls characterized about 5 TRBV segments in patients, TRBV5-6, TRBV5-1 and TRBV20-1 among them.

Built from TCR beta cDNA, the libraries had unique molecular identifiers in them. TCRdb reprocessed the PCR reads via MiXCR and lists one record per CDR3 protein. The sample lists 500,000 to 600,000 distinct CDR3 sequences, roughly 45% occurring once. No cognate antigen is known for these TCRs. The material sequenced was blood. These receptors were taken from a girl under 18 with multiple sclerosis.

This clonotype appeared a few times. The chain recombines TRBV15 with TRBJ2-7, with D uncertain. Looked up from germline, CDR1 is LNHNV and CDR2 is YYDKDF (reference sequence). The ends were cut back, 0 bases at V and 6 bases at J, with 6 bases in the middle. CDR3 length equals 12 residues. CDR3 amino acids: CATSRDFREQYF. The CDR3 DNA follows: TGTGCCACCAGCAGAGATTTCCGCGAGCAGTACTTC. The full variable domain, in which reference TRBV15 and TRBJ2-7 provide the parts outside the CDR3, is DAMVIQNPRYQVTQFGKPVTLSCSQTLNHNVMYWYQQKSSQAPKLLFHYYDKDFNNEADTPDNFQSRRPNTSFCFLDIRSPGLGDTAMYLCATSRDFREQYFGPGTRLTVT.

V is TRBV6-5 and J is TRBJ1-2, with D unresolved. The CDR3 consists of 12 residues. Germline CDR1 reads MNHEY; CDR2 reads SVGAGI. V was trimmed by 1 base and J by 7 bases, leaving 7 bases between them. The CDR3 spells CASSYLAGGYTF. CDR3 nucleotides: TGTGCCAGCAGTTACTTGGCGGGTGGCTACACCTTC.

This clonotype was recorded at least ten times. One end of the junction is discordant with germline, which a read error may explain. The gene calls are TRBV5-1 and TRBJ2-7; D might be TRBD1 (6 bases). Germline assignment: CDR1 SGHRS and CDR2 YFSETQ. The CDR3 length is 13 residues. As DNA, the CDR3 is TGTGCCAGCAGCTTAGAAGGGGGCTACGAGCAGTACTTC. Encoded protein: CASSLEGGYEQYF.

Notes on this clonotype: Sequence at one end of the junction differs from germline and may be a read error. The rearrangement links TRBV5-1 to TRBJ1-2, with TRBD1 identical over 8 bases. CDR1 is SGHRS and CDR2 is YFSETQ in the germline V gene. The CDR3 is 15 amino acids. The CDR3 loop is CVSSSYRGDQFGYTF. For the CDR3, the DNA is TGCGTCAGCAGCTCATACAGGGGGGATCAGTTTGGCTACACCTTC. The full variable domain, completed using reference TRBV5-1 and TRBJ1-2, is KAGVTQTPRYLIKTRGQQVTLSCSPISGHRSVSWYQQTPGQGLQFLFEYFSETQRNKGNFPGRFSGRQFSNSRSEMNVSTLELGDSALYLCVSSSYRGDQFGYTFGSGTRLTVV.

V usage is TRBV12-3 or TRBV12-4 and J usage is TRBJ1-1, with D perhaps TRBD1 (5 bases). V was trimmed by 6 bases and J by 0 bases, leaving 14 bases between them. The CDR3 is made up of 15 amino acids. CDR3: CASRILGRLNTEAFF. The DNA of the CDR3 is TGTGCCAGCAGAATCCTGGGACGGCTGAACACTGAAGCTTTCTTT.

This clonotype was seen a single time. This rearrangement joins TRBV20-1 to TRBJ2-7; weak D call: TRBD1 (6 bases). V was cut by 2 bases and J by 3 bases, with 20 bases left in between. Per germline, CDR1 DFQATT and CDR2 SNEGSKA (reference sequence). This CDR3 spans 16 amino acids. The CDR3 spells CSARPRDIAWYYEQYF. Here the CDR3 DNA reads TGCAGTGCTAGACCCCGGGACATAGCGTGGTACTACGAGCAGTACTTC.